This T cell receptor beta chain is drawn from a study of early T cells in non-severe SARS-CoV-2 infection (dated by TCRdb to the early 2020s). As for the study more broadly: Bulk RNA from unsorted whole blood was used for TCR sequencing, so alpha and beta chains could not be paired. The paper as a whole reports these results and caveats: Matching against VDJdb was skewed toward anti-spike CD8 responses, likely underestimated virus-specific expansions, and missed private and CD4 specificities.

The study was a case-control design nested within a healthcare worker cohort in London, UK, with weekly nasopharyngeal swab PCR tests and blood sampling. Healthcare workers were enrolled in the week of the UK lockdown, from 23 to 31 March 2020, and were followed every week for up to roughly 15 weeks. This clonotype was detected many times. Its antigen is still unknown. No base quality information exists; no much larger clone differs at one position. Libraries were prepared through 5' RACE. TCRdb shows the sequencer as NextSeq 500. In the TCR library protocol, unique molecular identifiers were attached to individual cDNA molecules to correct for PCR bias and sequencing error. TCR alpha and beta chains were both sequenced, and the abundances of alpha and beta sequences in each sample were closely correlated with each other. Concerning the study's data processing: Decombinator V4 was used to annotate TCR sequences for V gene, J gene and CDR3. TCRs were defined as expanded if a significant change between any two time points was detected under a Poisson model with p below 0.0001. Abundances of TCRs were expressed as counts per million after normalisation to the total number of TCRs sequenced in each sample. TRAV1-2 paired with TRAJ12, TRAJ20 or TRAJ33 defined MAIT TCRs, while TRAV10 paired with TRAJ18 defined iNKT TCRs. VDJdb, accessed on 1 November 2021, was searched for TCRs annotated for CMV, EBV and SARS-CoV-2, and TCRs annotated for more than one antigen were excluded. TCRdb handled the public reads itself, with Q25 trimming in fastp and clone calling in MiXCR, and kept productive beta chains. Duplicate CDR3 protein sequences are folded into a single record with the most common DNA and genes. Clone size and V and J calls follow TCRdb, not the original study. For this sample the table gives around 31,000 distinct CDR3 sequences, of which about 10% were detected only once. The top ten clones comprise roughly 13% of the sample.

The junction shows trimming of 3 bases on V and 5 bases on J, and the gene matches do not reach 11 bases of it. Taken from the germline V gene, the CDR1 and CDR2 loops are SGDLS and YYNGEE. The CDR3 goes from the cysteine to the phenylalanine over 15 residues. Only the CDR3 DNA stays, 45 bases, in frame from base 1. The sequenced sample consisted of whole blood. The source of this sequence is an adult who was a healthcare worker with PCR-confirmed SARS-CoV-2 infection or an uninfected control (not recorded which). Recombination linked TRBV9 to TRBJ2-7; TRBD2 matches 7 bases in the middle. The DNA sequence reads TGTGCCAGCAGCGGTGAGGGGAGGGGAAACGACGAGCAGTACTTC. This gives the protein CASSGEGRGNDEQYF.